This T cell receptor beta chain is drawn from a study of early T cells in non-severe SARS-CoV-2 infection. Whole-study context: The chains were unpaired, and the sequenced material was bulk RNA from unsorted whole blood. The study, taken as a whole, reports: Comparison of clonotypes with VDJdb favored anti-spike CD8 responses while missing private and CD4 specificities.

In the case of this clonotype: Its specificity is not known.

Individual cDNA molecules each received unique molecular identifiers attached to them. TCRdb independently ran MiXCR on the 5' RACE reads; one entry per CDR3 protein. This sample has 65,000 to 90,000 distinct CDR3 sequences, with about 12% found just once. V was shortened by 4 bases and J by 9 bases, with 13 bases between the two germline ends. Germline V CDR1 and CDR2: SQVTM, ANQGSEA. This CDR3 is built from 12 residues. The sequencing sample was made of whole blood. The chain is built from TRBV29-1 and TRBJ2-1; D is unclear. The clonotype originates from an adult who was a healthcare worker with PCR-confirmed SARS-CoV-2 infection or an uninfected control (not recorded which). CDR3: CSVVRMTGEQFF. CDR3 nucleotide sequence: TGCAGCGTTGTAAGGATGACGGGTGAGCAGTTCTTC.